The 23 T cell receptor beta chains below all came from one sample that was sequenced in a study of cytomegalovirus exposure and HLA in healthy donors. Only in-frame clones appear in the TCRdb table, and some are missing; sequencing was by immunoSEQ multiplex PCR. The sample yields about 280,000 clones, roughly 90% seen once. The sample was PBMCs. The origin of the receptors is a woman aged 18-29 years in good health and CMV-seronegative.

CDR3 in DNA: TGTGCCAGCAGTGAAGCCCCGGACAGCTATTCACCCCTCCACTTT. It encodes CASSEAPDSYSPLHF. The rearrangement uses TRBV6-1 and TRBJ1-6; TRBD1 might be the D (6 bases). The V gene's germline CDR1 is MNHNS and CDR2 SASEGT. The V and J ends lost 0 bases and 8 bases respectively, with 11 bases between them. This CDR3 region has 15 residues.

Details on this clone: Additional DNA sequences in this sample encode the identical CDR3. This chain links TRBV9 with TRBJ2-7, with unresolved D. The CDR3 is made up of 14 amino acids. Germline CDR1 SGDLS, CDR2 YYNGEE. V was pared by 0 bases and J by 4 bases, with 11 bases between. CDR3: CASSVGGGTYEQYF. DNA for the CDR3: TGTGCCAGCAGCGTAGGCGGCGGAACATACGAGCAGTACTTC.

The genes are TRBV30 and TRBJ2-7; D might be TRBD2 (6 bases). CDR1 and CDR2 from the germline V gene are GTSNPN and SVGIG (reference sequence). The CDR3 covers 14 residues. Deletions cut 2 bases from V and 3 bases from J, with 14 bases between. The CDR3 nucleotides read TGTGCCTGGAGTCTACTGGTGGGGGGCTACGAGCAGTACTTC. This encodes CAWSLLVGGYEQYF.

The CDR3 DNA reads as TGTGCCAGCGGTTATGTTGGGGGCGCTGGCTATGGCTACACCTTC. Translated: CASGYVGGAGYGYTF. This sequence joins TRBV9 and TRBJ1-2, with D maybe TRBD1 (6 bases). Germline V lookup: CDR1 SGDLS, CDR2 YYNGEE. The CDR3 runs to 15 residues. V was shortened by 7 bases and J by 4 bases, with 20 bases between the two germline ends.

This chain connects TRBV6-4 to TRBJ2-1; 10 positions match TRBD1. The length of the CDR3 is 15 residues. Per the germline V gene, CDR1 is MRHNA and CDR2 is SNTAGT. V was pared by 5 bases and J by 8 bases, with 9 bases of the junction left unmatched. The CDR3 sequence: CASSFRDRGLDEQFF. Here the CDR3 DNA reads TGTGCCAGCAGTTTCCGGGACAGGGGTTTGGATGAGCAGTTCTTC.

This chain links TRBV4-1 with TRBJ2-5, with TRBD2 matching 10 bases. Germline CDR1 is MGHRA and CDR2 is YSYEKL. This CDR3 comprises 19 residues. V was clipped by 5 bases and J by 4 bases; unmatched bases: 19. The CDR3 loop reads CASSSRPEREGHWIETQYF. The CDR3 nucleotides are TGCGCCAGCAGCTCACGTCCCGAGCGGGAGGGCCATTGGATAGAGACCCAGTACTTC.

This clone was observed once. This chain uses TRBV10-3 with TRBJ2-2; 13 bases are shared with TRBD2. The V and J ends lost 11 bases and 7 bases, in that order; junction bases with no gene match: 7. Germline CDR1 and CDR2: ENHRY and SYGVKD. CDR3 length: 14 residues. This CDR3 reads CAVGTSGNIGELFF. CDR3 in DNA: TGTGCCGTTGGGACTAGCGGGAATATCGGGGAGCTGTTTTTT.

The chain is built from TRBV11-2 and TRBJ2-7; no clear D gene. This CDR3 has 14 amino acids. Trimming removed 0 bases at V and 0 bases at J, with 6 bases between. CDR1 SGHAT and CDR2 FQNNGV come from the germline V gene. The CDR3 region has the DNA TGTGCCAGCAGCTTAGAGGCTCTCTCCTACGAGCAGTACTTC. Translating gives CASSLEALSYEQYF.

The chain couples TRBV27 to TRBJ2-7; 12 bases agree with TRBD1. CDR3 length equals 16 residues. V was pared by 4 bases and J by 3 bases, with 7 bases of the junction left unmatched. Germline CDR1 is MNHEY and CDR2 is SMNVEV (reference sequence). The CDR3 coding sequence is TGTGCCAGCAGTTCCCGCCGGGACAGGGGGCTCTACGAGCAGTACTTC. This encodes CASSSRRDRGLYEQYF.

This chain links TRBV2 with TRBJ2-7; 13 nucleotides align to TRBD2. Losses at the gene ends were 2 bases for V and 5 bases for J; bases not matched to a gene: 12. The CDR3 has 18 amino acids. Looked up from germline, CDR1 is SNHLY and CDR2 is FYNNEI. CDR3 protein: CASSERTSGSLSFDEQYF. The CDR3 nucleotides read TGTGCCAGCAGTGAAAGGACTAGCGGGAGCCTTAGCTTCGACGAGCAGTACTTC.

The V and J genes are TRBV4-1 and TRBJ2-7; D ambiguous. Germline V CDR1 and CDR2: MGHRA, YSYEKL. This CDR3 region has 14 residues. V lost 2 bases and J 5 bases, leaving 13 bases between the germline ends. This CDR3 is CASSQYATYNEQYF. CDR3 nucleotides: TGCGCCAGCAGCCAATACGCCACCTATAACGAGCAGTACTTC.

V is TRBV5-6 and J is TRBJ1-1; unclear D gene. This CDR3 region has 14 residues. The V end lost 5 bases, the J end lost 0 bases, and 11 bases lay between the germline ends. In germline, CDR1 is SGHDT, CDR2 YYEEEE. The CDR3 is CASRLGRMNTEAFF. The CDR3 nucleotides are TGTGCCAGCAGACTAGGGCGTATGAACACTGAAGCTTTCTTT.

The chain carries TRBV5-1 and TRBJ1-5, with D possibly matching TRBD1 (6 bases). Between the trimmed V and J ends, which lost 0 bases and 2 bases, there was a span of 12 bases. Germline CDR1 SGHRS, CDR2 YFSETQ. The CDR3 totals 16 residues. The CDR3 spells CASSLDGTPRNQPQHF. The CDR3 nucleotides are TGCGCCAGCAGCTTGGACGGGACACCCCGCAATCAGCCCCAGCATTTT.

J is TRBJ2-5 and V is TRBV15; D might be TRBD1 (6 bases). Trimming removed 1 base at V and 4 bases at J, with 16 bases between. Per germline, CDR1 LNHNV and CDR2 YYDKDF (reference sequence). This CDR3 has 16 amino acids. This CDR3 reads CATSRGEAGAGETQYF. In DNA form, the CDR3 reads TGTGCCACCAGCAGAGGGGAAGCAGGGGCCGGAGAGACCCAGTACTTC.

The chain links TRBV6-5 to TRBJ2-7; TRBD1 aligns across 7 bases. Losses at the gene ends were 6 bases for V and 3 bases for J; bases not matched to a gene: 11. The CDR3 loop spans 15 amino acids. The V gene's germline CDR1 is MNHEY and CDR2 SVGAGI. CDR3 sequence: CASRGQRPFNYEQYF. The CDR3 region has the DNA TGTGCCAGCAGGGGACAGCGCCCGTTTAACTACGAGCAGTACTTC.

The CDR3 sequence is CASSGPLNDNEQFF. CDR3 sequence (DNA): TGTGCCAGCAGCGGTCCTTTGAACGACAATGAGCAGTTCTTC. The chain couples TRBV28 to TRBJ2-1; D is uncertain. The CDR3 runs 14 residues. V was pared by 6 bases and J by 5 bases, with 14 bases between. Germline CDR1 MDHEN, CDR2 SYDVKM.

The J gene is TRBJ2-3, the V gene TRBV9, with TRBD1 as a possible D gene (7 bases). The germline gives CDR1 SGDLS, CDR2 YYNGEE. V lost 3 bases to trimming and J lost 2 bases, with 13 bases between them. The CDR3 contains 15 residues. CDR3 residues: CASSGGTVNTDTQYF. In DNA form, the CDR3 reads TGTGCCAGCAGCGGCGGGACAGTCAACACAGATACGCAGTATTTT.

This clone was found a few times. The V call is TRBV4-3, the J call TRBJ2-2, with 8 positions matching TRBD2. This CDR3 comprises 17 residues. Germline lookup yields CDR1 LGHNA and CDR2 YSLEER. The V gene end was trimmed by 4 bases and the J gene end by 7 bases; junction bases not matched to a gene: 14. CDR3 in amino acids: CASSPADGRARGGELFF. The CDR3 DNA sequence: TGCGCCAGCAGCCCGGCGGACGGGAGGGCCCGGGGCGGGGAGCTGTTTTTT.

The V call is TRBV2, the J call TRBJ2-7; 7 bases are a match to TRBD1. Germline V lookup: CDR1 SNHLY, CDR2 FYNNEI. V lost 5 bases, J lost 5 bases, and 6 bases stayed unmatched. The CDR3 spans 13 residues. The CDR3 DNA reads TGTGCCAGCAGTAGACAGGGTTTCGACGAGCAGTACTTC. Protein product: CASSRQGFDEQYF.

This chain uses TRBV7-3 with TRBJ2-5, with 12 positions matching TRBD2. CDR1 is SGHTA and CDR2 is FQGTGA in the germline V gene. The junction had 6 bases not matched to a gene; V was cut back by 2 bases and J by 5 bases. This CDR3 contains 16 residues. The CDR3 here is CASSLGGLAGTETQYF. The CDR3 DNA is TGTGCCAGCAGCTTAGGTGGACTAGCGGGGACGGAGACCCAGTACTTC.

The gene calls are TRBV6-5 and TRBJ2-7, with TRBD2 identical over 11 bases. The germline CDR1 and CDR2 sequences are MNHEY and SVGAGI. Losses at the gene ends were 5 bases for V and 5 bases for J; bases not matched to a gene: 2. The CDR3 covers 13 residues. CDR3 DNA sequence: TGTGCCAGCAGTGGACTAGCGGGCAACGAGCAGTACTTC. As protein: CASSGLAGNEQYF.

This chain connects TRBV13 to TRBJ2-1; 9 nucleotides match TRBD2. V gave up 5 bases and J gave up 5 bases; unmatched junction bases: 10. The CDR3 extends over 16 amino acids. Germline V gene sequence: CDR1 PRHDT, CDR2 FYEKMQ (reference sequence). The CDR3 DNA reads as TGTGCCAGCAGCCCGCGATCTAGCGGGGAAAACAATGAGCAGTTCTTC. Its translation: CASSPRSSGENNEQFF.

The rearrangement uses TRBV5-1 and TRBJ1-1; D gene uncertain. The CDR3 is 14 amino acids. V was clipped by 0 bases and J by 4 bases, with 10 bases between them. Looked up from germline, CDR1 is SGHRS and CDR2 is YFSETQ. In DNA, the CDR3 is TGCGCCAGCAGCTTGGGGCGGGAAGGCACTGAAGCTTTCTTT. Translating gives CASSLGREGTEAFF. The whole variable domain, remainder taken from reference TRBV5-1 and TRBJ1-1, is KAGVTQTPRYLIKTRGQQVTLSCSPISGHRSVSWYQQTPGQGLQFLFEYFSETQRNKGNFPGRFSGRQFSNSRSEMNVSTLELGDSALYLCASSLGREGTEAFFGQGTRLTVV.